This T cell receptor beta chain was identified during a study of technical replicates of blood from several donors. The CDR3 is 18 amino acids. Losses at the gene ends were 0 bases for V and 4 bases for J; bases not matched to a gene: 12. In germline, CDR1 is LGHNT, CDR2 FRNRAP. The table came from immunoSEQ multiplex PCR; TCRdb's copy has only in-frame clones and leaves some out. The sample gives some 70,000 clones, 91% of which show up once; about 4.9% is in the top ten. The sequence came from a human donor in good health. Some clones in this sample may be carry-over from other donors' samples. Sequenced material: PBMCs. This rearrangement joins TRBV12-5 to TRBJ2-3; 8 bases are shared with TRBD1. The CDR3 is CASGLVTRGLLRSDTQYF. CDR3 DNA: TGTGCTAGTGGTTTGGTAACCAGGGGGCTACTTCGGTCAGATACGCAGTATTTT.